Included here is one T cell receptor beta chain sequence, with context. Antigen specificity is unknown. This record belongs to a study of OX40 agonist ivuxolimab in advanced cancers. This table comes from immunoSEQ multiplex PCR, and its TCRdb copy is limited to in-frame clones, with some not included. Here the sample spans roughly 56,000 clones, 86% being singletons. Study observations and caveats: It was not determined which antigens were specifically recognized by the peripheral T cells that had undergone clonal expansion.

V was clipped by 3 bases and J by 3 bases, with 15 bases between them. The CDR3 spans 16 residues. The germline V gene has CDR1 MDHEN and CDR2 SYDVKM. This material consisted of CD4+ or CD8+ T cells sorted from blood, taken in a trial of the OX40 agonist ivuxolimab. J is TRBJ2-1 and V is TRBV28; D tentatively reads TRBD1 or TRBD2 (5 bases each). The receptor comes from an adult with an advanced solid tumor such as melanoma, head and neck, liver or kidney cancer. In nucleotides, the CDR3 is TGTGCCAGCAGTTTTTCGCGAGGGACGTTCTACAATGAGCAGTTCTTC. Translating it yields CASSFSRGTFYNEQFF.